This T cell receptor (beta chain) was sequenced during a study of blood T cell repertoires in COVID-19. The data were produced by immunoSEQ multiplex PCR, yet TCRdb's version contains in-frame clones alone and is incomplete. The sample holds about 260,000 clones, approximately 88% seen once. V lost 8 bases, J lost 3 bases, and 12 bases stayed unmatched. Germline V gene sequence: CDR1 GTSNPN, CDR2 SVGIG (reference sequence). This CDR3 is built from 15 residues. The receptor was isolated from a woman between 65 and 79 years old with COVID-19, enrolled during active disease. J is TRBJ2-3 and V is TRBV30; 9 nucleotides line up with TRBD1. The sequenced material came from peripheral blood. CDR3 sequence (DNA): TGTGCCATGGATCACAGGGGGCTGTCTACAGATACGCAGTATTTT. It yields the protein CAMDHRGLSTDTQYF. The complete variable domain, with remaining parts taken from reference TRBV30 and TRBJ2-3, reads SQTIHQWPATLVQPVGSPLSLECTVEGTSNPNLYWYRQAAGRGLQLLFYSVGIGQISSEVPQNLSASRPQDRQFILSSKKLLLSDSGFYLCAMDHRGLSTDTQYFGPGTRLTVL.